These 25 T cell receptor beta chains originate from one sample sequenced in a study of blood T cells in healthy people across ages. For the second PCR, which ran for roughly 6 to 11 cycles, a sample-barcoded 5' primer and a J-beta primer mix were used. TCRdb reprocessed the 5' RACE reads via MiXCR and lists one record per CDR3 protein. The sample holds roughly 2 million distinct CDR3 sequences, roughly 49% seen once. Sequencing used blood. These receptors all come from a woman aged 40-49 years in good health.

The V call is TRBV28, the J call TRBJ1-6; D not certain. In germline, CDR1 is MDHEN, CDR2 SYDVKM. The V gene lost 3 bases and the J gene lost 1 base, with 7 bases spanning the gap. The CDR3 sequence is 15 residues long. In DNA, the CDR3 is TGTGCCAGCAGTTTCGACCGATCCTATAATTCACCCCTCCACTTT. Encoded protein: CASSFDRSYNSPLHF.

The chain is built from TRBV7-2 and TRBJ1-5; a possible D gene is TRBD1 (6 bases). This CDR3 is built from 14 residues. CDR1 and CDR2 (germline): SGHTA, FQGNSA. The ends were cut back, 4 bases at V and 11 bases at J, with 18 bases in the middle. The CDR3: CASSSQGFGLSQHF. The CDR3 coding sequence is TGTGCCAGCAGCTCCCAGGGGTTTGGGTTGTCCCAGCATTTT.

The chain employs TRBV5-1 and TRBJ2-1; 7 bases are a match to TRBD2. After removal of 1 base from V and 0 bases from J, the junction contained 10 bases not matched to a gene. Germline CDR1 SGHRS, CDR2 YFSETQ. This CDR3 has 18 residues. CDR3 nucleotide sequence: TGCGCCAGCAGCTTGACCGGACAACTAGCGAGCTCCTACAATGAGCAGTTCTTC. Translating it yields CASSLTGQLASSYNEQFF.

This clonotype has more than one count but fewer than ten. The chain couples TRBV9 to TRBJ2-5; 11 positions agree with TRBD2. The J segment lost 5 bases and the V segment lost 0 bases, leaving 6 bases of the junction unmatched. The CDR3 is made up of 16 amino acids. Per germline, CDR1 SGDLS and CDR2 YYNGEE. The CDR3 loop is CASSVEPSGGSETQYF. The CDR3 nucleotides are TGTGCCAGCAGCGTAGAACCTAGCGGGGGGTCGGAGACCCAGTACTTC.

The rearrangement joins TRBV6-2 or TRBV6-3 to TRBJ2-3, with 9 bases identical to TRBD2. The CDR3 is made up of 14 amino acids. Unmatched junction bases numbered 6, after V lost 10 bases and J lost 1 base. Germline loops: CDR1 MNHEY, CDR2 SVGEGT. CDR3 in amino acids: CATKSSGGTDTQYF. CDR3 bases: TGTGCCACCAAGTCTAGCGGGGGCACAGATACGCAGTATTTT.

The chain has TRBV12-3 or TRBV12-4 and TRBJ1-1; the D gene is possibly TRBD1 (6 bases). There are 11 residues in the CDR3. Between the trimmed V and J ends, which lost 6 bases and 8 bases, there was a span of 10 bases. The CDR3 sequence is CASRAGEEAFF. The CDR3, as DNA: TGTGCCAGCAGGGCAGGGGAGGAAGCTTTCTTT.

V is TRBV6-5 and J is TRBJ2-5; D might be TRBD1 or TRBD2, each matching 7 bases. This CDR3 region has 17 residues. Germline V gene lookup returns CDR1 MNHEY and CDR2 SVGAGI. Trimming shortened V by 2 bases and J by 5 bases, and 21 bases separated the two germline ends. The CDR3 DNA follows: TGTGCCAGCAGTTACAGGGGGCGACTAGCTCCAAGGGAGACCCAGTACTTC. Its protein product is CASSYRGRLAPRETQYF.

The chain links TRBV7-2 to TRBJ2-7; the match to TRBD2 covers 9 bases. CDR1 SGHTA and CDR2 FQGNSA come from the germline V gene. The CDR3 consists of 16 residues. V was clipped by 4 bases and J by 7 bases; unmatched bases: 14. The CDR3 loop is CASSWLAGSSYNEQYF. The CDR3 coding sequence is TGTGCCAGCAGCTGGCTAGCGGGGAGCTCCTACAATGAGCAGTACTTC.

In this sample, this clonotype turned up a few times. This sequence joins TRBV7-8 and TRBJ2-7; maybe TRBD1 (6 bases). There are 15 residues in the CDR3. V was shortened by 0 bases and J by 6 bases, with 15 bases between the two germline ends. The V gene's germline CDR1 is SGHVS and CDR2 FQNEAQ. The CDR3 sequence is CASSLARDTRFEQYF. CDR3 nucleotides: TGTGCCAGCAGCTTAGCCCGGGACACCCGTTTCGAGCAGTACTTC.

The V call is TRBV11-2, the J call TRBJ2-4, with TRBD1 identical over 10 bases. Germline V CDR1 and CDR2: SGHAT, FQNNGV. The CDR3 length is 16 residues. Trimming cost V 5 bases and J 5 bases; bases outside gene matches: 9. The CDR3 coding sequence is TGTGCCAGCAGCATCCGGGACAGGGGAGTGGAAAACATTCAGTACTTC. Amino acids: CASSIRDRGVENIQYF.

The chain is built from TRBV20-1 and TRBJ2-3, with TRBD2 identical over 7 bases. The CDR3 consists of 17 residues. Trimming cost V 5 bases and J 4 bases; bases outside gene matches: 18. Per germline, CDR1 DFQATT and CDR2 SNEGSKA (reference sequence). The CDR3 nucleotides are TGCAGTGCTCAAACCTCTGGGCTAGCGGAGCACCCAGATACGCAGTATTTT. As protein: CSAQTSGLAEHPDTQYF.

The chain links TRBV7-2 to TRBJ1-5; D unresolved. Per the germline V gene, CDR1 is SGHTA and CDR2 is FQGNSA. V lost 4 bases to trimming and J lost 9 bases, with 13 bases between them. This CDR3 region has 13 residues. CDR3 DNA: TGTGCCAGCAGCTCCGACGCCGGTCGGCCCCAGCATTTT. This encodes CASSSDAGRPQHF.

The V gene is TRBV27, the J gene TRBJ2-3; 11 bases are a match to TRBD2. V gave up 6 bases and J gave up 4 bases; unmatched junction bases: 9. This CDR3 is built from 16 residues. Looked up from germline, CDR1 is MNHEY and CDR2 is SMNVEV (reference sequence). The CDR3 here is CASSPDSGGAPDTQYF. Here the CDR3 DNA reads TGTGCCAGCAGCCCAGATAGCGGGGGGGCTCCAGATACGCAGTATTTT.

The V and J genes are TRBV12-3 or TRBV12-4 and TRBJ2-5; D possibly corresponds to TRBD2 (6 bases). Trimming left V 6 bases short and J 3 bases short, with 14 bases between. The CDR3 loop spans 14 amino acids. The CDR3 is CASRHGIAEETQYF. The CDR3 region has the DNA TGTGCCAGCAGGCACGGTATAGCGGAAGAGACCCAGTACTTC.

This clonotype was observed a few times. The chain couples TRBV10-3 to TRBJ2-3, with 7 bases lining up with TRBD2. V shed 8 bases and J 3 bases; nucleotides not matched to a gene: 5. This CDR3 contains 13 residues. Germline CDR1 and CDR2: ENHRY and SYGVKD. This chain's CDR3 is CAILLAKTDTQYF. In DNA, the CDR3 is TGTGCCATCCTACTAGCGAAGACAGATACGCAGTATTTT.

Only a few counts were recorded for this clonotype. The chain carries TRBV4-3 and TRBJ2-5; 8 bases align to TRBD2. From germline, CDR1 is LGHNA and CDR2 YSLEER. The CDR3 sequence is 16 residues long. V dropped 0 bases and J dropped 5; count of bases not matched to a gene: 8. The CDR3: CASSQDTTLAAETQYF. Here the CDR3 DNA reads TGCGCCAGCAGCCAAGATACTACACTAGCGGCTGAGACCCAGTACTTC.

The sample holds a few counts of this clonotype. V and J are TRBV6-6 and TRBJ2-5, with a weak D call TRBD1 (5 bases). The V end was cut by 2 bases, the J end by 4 bases, with 11 bases between. Germline V gives CDR1 MNHNY, CDR2 SVGAGI (reference sequence). The length of the CDR3 is 14 residues. The CDR3 nucleotides are TGTGCCAGCAGTTACACAGGCCGAAGAGAGACCCAGTACTTC. Encoded protein: CASSYTGRRETQYF.

The chain has TRBV6-2 or TRBV6-3 and TRBJ2-7; TRBD1 matches 8 bases. The CDR3 totals 15 residues. The V gene end was trimmed by 8 bases and the J gene end by 0 bases; junction bases not matched to a gene: 9. Germline V lookup: CDR1 MNHEY, CDR2 SVGEGT. CDR3 sequence reads: CASGIRTGSSYEQYF. The CDR3 DNA follows: TGTGCCAGCGGAATCCGGACAGGGAGCTCCTACGAGCAGTACTTC.

V and J are TRBV25-1 and TRBJ1-2; D ambiguous. The CDR3 runs to 14 residues. Germline loops: CDR1 MGHDK, CDR2 SYGVNS. V lost 2 bases and J lost 1, with 8 bases in between. CDR3 bases: TGTGCCAGCAGTGAAAGAGTTCATAACTATGGCTACACCTTC. Translation gives CASSERVHNYGYTF.

The J gene is TRBJ2-3, the V gene TRBV7-3, with 8 bases identical to TRBD2. The junction had 12 bases not matched to a gene; V was cut back by 5 bases and J by 2 bases. The CDR3 consists of 17 residues. Germline V gene lookup returns CDR1 SGHTA and CDR2 FQGTGA. The CDR3 loop reads CASSQRGGPVYTDTQYF. In nucleotides, the CDR3 is TGTGCCAGCAGCCAACGCGGGGGGCCAGTTTACACAGATACGCAGTATTTT.

The chain uses TRBV6-5 and TRBJ2-7, with 7 bases aligning to TRBD1. Germline V CDR1 and CDR2: MNHEY, SVGAGI. This CDR3 has 16 amino acids. V shed 5 bases, J shed 5 bases, and the junction held 15 bases outside the gene matches. The CDR3 nucleotides read TGTGCCAGCAGTCCTTCAAGACAGGGTCGGATGGACGAGCAGTACTTC. It yields the protein CASSPSRQGRMDEQYF.

This clonotype has only one observation. The chain couples TRBV5-1 to TRBJ1-6; D call uncertain. The V and J ends lost 0 bases and 3 bases respectively, with 10 bases between them. Germline V gives CDR1 SGHRS, CDR2 YFSETQ. The CDR3 contains 16 residues. CDR3 coding DNA: TGCGCCAGCAGCTTGGCCGGGAACAGCTATAATTCACCCCTCCACTTT. Translation: CASSLAGNSYNSPLHF.

CDR3 in amino acids: CASSLDGTGGNYGYTF. The CDR3 DNA follows: TGTGCCAGCAGCTTAGACGGGACAGGGGGTAACTATGGCTACACCTTC. The chain joins TRBV7-9 to TRBJ1-2; the match to TRBD1 covers 11 bases. Trimming took 1 base from V and 1 from J; bases not matched to a gene: 2. The germline CDR1 and CDR2 sequences are SEHNR and FQNEAQ (reference sequence). This CDR3 has 16 residues. Based on the CDR3 plus reference TRBV7-9 and TRBJ1-2, the full variable domain is DTGVSQNPRHKITKRGQNVTFRCDPISEHNRLYWYRQTLGQGPEFLTYFQNEAQLEKSRLLSDRFSAERPKGSFSTLEIQRTEQGDSAMYLCASSLDGTGGNYGYTFGSGTRLTVV.

The rearrangement uses TRBV15 and TRBJ2-7; D uncertain. V was cut by 0 bases and J by 5 bases, with 8 bases left in between. Germline V CDR1 and CDR2: LNHNV, YYDKDF (reference sequence). This CDR3 contains 13 residues. CDR3 nucleotides: TGTGCCACCAGCAGAGAGGATGTAGACGAGCAGTACTTC. Translating it yields CATSREDVDEQYF. Full variable domain (remainder filled in from reference TRBV15 and TRBJ2-7): DAMVIQNPRYQVTQFGKPVTLSCSQTLNHNVMYWYQQKSSQAPKLLFHYYDKDFNNEADTPDNFQSRRPNTSFCFLDIRSPGLGDTAMYLCATSREDVDEQYFGPGTRLTVT.

The sample holds a few counts of this clonotype. V usage is TRBV7-9 and J usage is TRBJ2-5, with a weak D call TRBD2 (5 bases). The assigned J gene may be wrong: the sequence end matches TRBJ2-7 better. Germline values: CDR1 SEHNR, CDR2 FQNEAQ (reference sequence). This CDR3 has 13 amino acids. The CDR3 loop is CASSLAMAGEQYF. CDR3 in DNA: TGTGCCAGCAGCTTAGCGATGGCGGGCGAGCAGTACTTC.